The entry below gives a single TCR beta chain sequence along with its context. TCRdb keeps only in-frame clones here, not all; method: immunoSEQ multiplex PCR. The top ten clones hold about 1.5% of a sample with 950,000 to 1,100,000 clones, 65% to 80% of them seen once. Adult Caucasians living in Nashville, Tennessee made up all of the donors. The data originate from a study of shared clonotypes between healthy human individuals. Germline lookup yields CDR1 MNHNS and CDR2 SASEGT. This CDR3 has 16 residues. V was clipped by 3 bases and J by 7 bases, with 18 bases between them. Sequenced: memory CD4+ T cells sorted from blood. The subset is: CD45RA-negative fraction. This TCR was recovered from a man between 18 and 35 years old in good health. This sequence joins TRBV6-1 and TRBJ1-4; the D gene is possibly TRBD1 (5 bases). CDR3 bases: TGTGCCAGCAGTGAGACCTGGGACGGGCGAGGTGAAAAACTGTTTTTT. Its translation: CASSETWDGRGEKLFF.